This T cell receptor (beta chain) was sequenced during a study of control samples from healthy donors and cancer patients. Germline V gene sequence: CDR1 MNHEY, CDR2 SVGAGI. V gave up 6 bases and J gave up 5 bases; unmatched junction bases: 9. The CDR3 consists of 15 residues. Generated by immunoSEQ multiplex PCR, the TCRdb table keeps only in-frame clones and is missing some. The data contain about 74,000 clones, 88% of them singletons. The source of this sequence is a woman aged 45 to 65 in good health. The V gene is TRBV6-5, the J gene TRBJ2-2; TRBD2 matches at 7 bases. Sequenced input: blood. CDR3 nucleotides: TGTGCCAGCAGGGCTATGGCACTAGCGACCGGGGAGCTGTTTTTT. Translation gives CASRAMALATGELFF.